This T cell receptor beta chain was captured in a study of blood T cell repertoires in COVID-19. Study-wide context: Sources were T cells, B-cell-depleted T cells, or PBMCs; the material itself was cDNA or gDNA.

The junction had 8 bases not matched to a gene; V was cut back by 6 bases and J by 4 bases. In germline, CDR1 is MNHNS, CDR2 SASEGT. The length of the CDR3 is 14 residues. Repertoires were generated with immunoSEQ multiplex PCR, while TCRdb's copy carries only in-frame clones and drops some. The sample consists of about 530,000 clones, 85% to 90% of them appearing once. The source is a woman between 45 and 65 years old with COVID-19, enrolled during active disease. The specimen sequenced was peripheral blood. The chain carries TRBV6-1 and TRBJ1-1; 7 bases map to TRBD1. CDR3 in DNA: TGTGCCAGCAGCGGGACAGCTAGTAGCACTGAAGCTTTCTTT. It specifies CASSGTASSTEAFF.